This T cell receptor (beta chain) was observed in a study of human T cells and chemical hapten exposure. The V and J ends lost 6 bases and 1 base, in that order; junction bases with no gene match: 14. Germline CDR1 is ENHRY and CDR2 is SYGVKD. The CDR3 consists of 19 residues. Original handling: 100,000 or so TCRs per sample was the median, with a range of about 20,000 to 690,600. TCRdb ran MiXCR on the RACE reads and lists one entry per CDR3 protein. The V and J calls, along with clone size, are taken from TCRdb and not from the paper's own processing. The sample consists of some 180,000 distinct CDR3 sequences, 20% to 25% of them appearing once. General study findings and limits: Expanded TCRs showed more large CDR3 clusters than pre-sensitization or healthy control sets. Donors had alopecia, so their immune response may differ from healthy people's.

This clonotype was seen at least ten times. Its antigen is undetermined. Time point defined: patch test 1, 2 weeks after DPC sensitization. The treatment is: therapeutic diphenylcyclopropenone sensitization with weekly scalp DPC. Alopecia patients deemed DPC-suitable, aged 18 to 70, excluding pregnancy. The starting material was whole blood, obtained in connection with sensitization to the hapten diphenylcyclopropenone (DPC). The receptor was derived from a woman in her fifties or sixties with alopecia areata. Some clones in this sample may be carry-over from other donors' samples. This sequence joins TRBV10-3 and TRBJ2-7, with 14 bases aligning to TRBD2. The CDR3 protein is CAISQTSGRGLETSYEQYF. The CDR3 DNA reads TGTGCCATCAGCCAGACTAGCGGGAGGGGTCTGGAAACGTCCTACGAGCAGTACTTC.